These 5 T cell receptor beta chains were sequenced from one sample in a study of blood T cell repertoires in COVID-19. Clones were sequenced by immunoSEQ multiplex PCR, and TCRdb holds only the in-frame ones, with some missing. The table shows 210,000 or so clones, with about four fifths occurring only once. The sequenced sample was PBMCs or T cells enriched from blood (not recorded which). The source of these receptors is a woman in her fifties or sixties who had been exposed to COVID-19.

V gene TRBV10-1 combines with J gene TRBJ2-5; 7 bases fit TRBD2. Germline CDR1 WNHNN, CDR2 SYGVQD (reference sequence). This CDR3 spans 12 amino acids. Trimming took 5 bases from V and 7 from J; bases not matched to a gene: 4. For the CDR3, the DNA is TGCGCCAGCAGTCCTAGCGGCGGGACCCAGTACTTC. As protein: CASSPSGGTQYF.

This chain connects TRBV7-2 to TRBJ1-2; D gene uncertain. Per germline, CDR1 SGHTA and CDR2 FQGNSA. Trimming removed 5 bases at V and 0 bases at J, with 4 bases between. This CDR3 is built from 12 residues. CDR3 region: CASSPANYGYTF. Here the CDR3 DNA reads TGTGCCAGCAGCCCCGCTAACTATGGCTACACCTTC.

The V call is TRBV10-2, the J call TRBJ1-6; 7 bases agree with TRBD1. The CDR3 runs 17 residues. Germline V gene data show CDR1 as WSHSY and CDR2 as SAAADI. The V segment lost 6 bases and the J segment 13 bases; nucleotides outside the gene matches: 21. CDR3: CASRGSGRDRVGSPLHF. The CDR3 bases are TGCGCCAGCAGGGGGTCGGGAAGGGACAGAGTAGGGTCGCCCCTCCACTTT.

The DNA of the CDR3 is TGTGCCAGCAGTGAAAGACAGGGCTCTGGAAACACCATATATTTT. Amino acids: CASSERQGSGNTIYF. The J gene is TRBJ1-3, the V gene TRBV6-1, with 7 bases matching TRBD1. The CDR3 extends over 15 amino acids. CDR1 is MNHNS, CDR2 SASEGT, per germline. Trimming removed 2 bases from V and 0 bases from J; junction bases left unmatched: 1.

The chain joins TRBV25-1 to TRBJ2-7; TRBD2 might be the D (5 bases). Germline CDR1 is MGHDK and CDR2 is SYGVNS. This CDR3 has 12 residues. Trimming pared 4 bases from V and 3 bases from J, leaving 7 bases between. The CDR3 nucleotides are TGTGCCAGCAGTGGAGGGCTCTACGAGCAGTACTTC. This gives the protein CASSGGLYEQYF.